The 28 T cell receptor beta chains below were found in one sample sequenced in a study of monozygotic twins with inflammatory bowel disease. TCRdb re-analyzed the 5' RACE reads; it lists each CDR3 protein once, without DNA. The record lists 400,000 or so distinct CDR3 sequences, of which the ten most abundant hold 2.4%. Sequenced material: blood. These receptors all come from a human donor with ulcerative colitis or Crohn's disease, or a healthy co-twin of an affected twin (not recorded which).

J is TRBJ2-7 and V is TRBV7-2; TCRdb's D gene call, TRBD1, goes unchecked for lack of DNA. Per germline, CDR1 SGHTA and CDR2 FQGNSA. This CDR3 spans 14 amino acids. The CDR3 reads CASSRQGRTYEQYF.

The chain couples TRBV20-1 to TRBJ2-1; the TCRdb call, TRBD2, lacks DNA for checking. This CDR3 comprises 12 residues. Germline V gene data show CDR1 as DFQATT and CDR2 as SNEGSKA (reference sequence). The CDR3 sequence is CSARGLAHEQFF.

CDR3 loop: CASSQNPETQYF. The rearrangement uses TRBV4-1 and TRBJ2-5. Germline CDR1 and CDR2: MGHRA and YSYEKL. The CDR3 consists of 12 residues.

The chain combines TRBV7-8 with TRBJ2-5; lacking DNA, the TRBD1 call made by TCRdb goes unchecked. The CDR3 length is 14 residues. Per germline, CDR1 SGHVS and CDR2 FQNEAQ. CDR3 region: CASSQGGTQETQYF.

The V and J genes are TRBV12-3 or TRBV12-4 and TRBJ2-3. CDR3 length: 13 amino acids. CDR3 sequence reads: CASRRNGADTRYF.

The J gene is TRBJ1-5, the V gene TRBV7-2. CDR1 is SGHTA and CDR2 is FQGNSA in the germline V gene. This CDR3 region has 16 residues. The CDR3 is CASSLWAGPVDQPQHF.

The chain joins TRBV12-3 or TRBV12-4 to TRBJ2-1; TCRdb's D gene call, TRBD2, goes unchecked for lack of DNA. The CDR3 runs 11 residues. CDR3 in amino acids: CASTRGLEQFF.

The chain uses TRBV5-1 and TRBJ2-1; TCRdb designates TRBD1, a call that cannot be tested without DNA. The CDR3 runs to 15 residues. In germline, CDR1 is SGHRS, CDR2 YFSETQ. The CDR3 here is CASSLTGGLHNEQFF.

This chain joins TRBV20-1 and TRBJ1-1; without DNA, the TCRdb call of TRBD1 cannot be checked. Germline assignment: CDR1 DFQATT and CDR2 SNEGSKA (reference sequence). The CDR3 loop spans 18 amino acids. CDR3: CSARPTFRVGGLGTEAFF.

V and J are TRBV4-2 and TRBJ2-3; TCRdb's D gene call, TRBD1, goes unchecked for lack of DNA. CDR3 size: 17 residues. From germline, CDR1 is LGHNA and CDR2 YNFKEQ. CDR3 loop: CASSPRAGTGYTDTQYF.

The chain combines TRBV25-1 with TRBJ1-2. This CDR3 has 14 residues. Germline CDR1 MGHDK, CDR2 SYGVNS. The CDR3 loop reads CASSEGNNHYGYTF.

The CDR3: CASSLWGLAKNIQYF. The rearrangement uses TRBV28 and TRBJ2-4. CDR3 length equals 15 residues. The germline V gene has CDR1 MDHEN and CDR2 SYDVKM.

The chain uses TRBV30 and TRBJ2-1. Looked up from germline, CDR1 is GTSNPN and CDR2 is SVGIG (reference sequence). The CDR3 covers 13 residues. This chain's CDR3 is CAFLLFSYNEQFF.

This rearrangement joins TRBV4-3 to TRBJ2-7; TCRdb proposes TRBD1, but this gene call is untestable without DNA. The CDR3 contains 14 residues. Per germline, CDR1 LGHNA and CDR2 YSLEER. The CDR3 region is CASSQDRGVGEQYF.

The chain employs TRBV30 and TRBJ2-2. This CDR3 has 14 residues. Germline V gene sequence: CDR1 GTSNPN, CDR2 SVGIG (reference sequence). The CDR3 spells CAWSGQPNTGELFF. Variable domain in full (rest from reference TRBV30 and TRBJ2-2): SQTIHQWPATLVQPVGSPLSLECTVEGTSNPNLYWYRQAAGRGLQLLFYSVGIGQISSEVPQNLSASRPQDRQFILSSKKLLLSDSGFYLCAWSGQPNTGELFFGEGSRLTVL.

The V call is TRBV4-2, the J call TRBJ1-3. The CDR3 covers 17 residues. Looked up from germline, CDR1 is LGHNA and CDR2 is YNFKEQ. This chain's CDR3 is CASSQDGTGGSGNTIYF.

V and J are TRBV10-3 and TRBJ2-7; the D call of TRBD1 rests on TCRdb alone, since no DNA is present to check it. Germline V CDR1 and CDR2: ENHRY, SYGVKD. The CDR3 is 16 residues long. This CDR3 is CAITDLSGTGSYEQYF.

The chain links TRBV29-1 to TRBJ2-5; there is no DNA to check the TCRdb D call of TRBD1. Germline CDR1 is SQVTM and CDR2 is ANQGSEA. The CDR3 extends over 13 amino acids. The CDR3 loop is CSAPKDRGQTQYF.

This chain connects TRBV3-1 to TRBJ2-7; TCRdb's D call of TRBD1 is untestable without DNA. The CDR3 runs to 15 residues. Germline CDR1 and CDR2: LGHDT and YNNKEL (reference sequence). CDR3 sequence: CASSPSLGGYYEQYF.

The chain employs TRBV20-1 and TRBJ2-7; checking the TCRdb D call of TRBD1 is not possible without DNA. This CDR3 spans 16 amino acids. In germline, CDR1 is DFQATT, CDR2 SNEGSKA (reference sequence). CDR3 residues: CSAREAGTPGTYEQYF.

The chain employs TRBV7-2 and TRBJ2-1. This CDR3 is built from 13 residues. Per germline, CDR1 SGHTA and CDR2 FQGNSA. The CDR3 region is CASSSMNGNEQFF.

The rearrangement uses TRBV30 and TRBJ1-2; the D gene TCRdb calls, TRBD1, cannot be checked with no DNA. CDR1 is GTSNPN, CDR2 SVGIG, per germline (reference sequence). The CDR3 is 12 residues long. CDR3 sequence reads: CARKDINYGYTF.

The rearrangement joins TRBV20-1 to TRBJ2-1; TCRdb names TRBD2, which stays unverified in the absence of DNA. CDR3 length equals 15 residues. CDR1 DFQATT and CDR2 SNEGSKA come from the germline V gene (reference sequence). This CDR3 is CSAPFRTSGYNEQFF.

V usage is TRBV12-3 or TRBV12-4 and J usage is TRBJ2-7; TCRdb's D call, TRBD2, is unchecked because there is no DNA. The CDR3 has 15 residues. Here the CDR3 reads CASSPSGLLSYEQYF.

The V call is TRBV7-2, the J call TRBJ2-3; the D call of TRBD1 rests on TCRdb alone, since no DNA is present to check it. From germline, CDR1 is SGHTA and CDR2 FQGNSA. The length of the CDR3 is 15 residues. CDR3 protein: CASSEGRARTDTQYF.

The genes are TRBV6-5 and TRBJ1-1; with no DNA, the TCRdb D assignment of TRBD1 cannot be verified. This CDR3 comprises 16 residues. Germline V CDR1 and CDR2: MNHEY, SVGAGI. This chain's CDR3 is CPSSYGQGGRNAEAFF.

The chain's CDR3 is CASSYSTRQLTQYF. The chain joins TRBV6-5 to TRBJ2-3. Looked up from germline, CDR1 is MNHEY and CDR2 is SVGAGI. The CDR3 is 14 residues long.

The CDR3 protein is CASSVGGGANIQYF. The chain links TRBV9 to TRBJ2-4; no DNA is available, so the TRBD2 call from TCRdb remains unchecked. CDR1 is SGDLS and CDR2 is YYNGEE in the germline V gene. The CDR3 extends over 14 amino acids. Supplemented by reference TRBV9 and TRBJ2-4, the full variable domain reads DSGVTQTPKHLITATGQRVTLRCSPRSGDLSVYWYQQSLDQGLQFLIQYYNGEERAKGNILERFSAQQFPDLHSELNLSSLELGDSALYFCASSVGGGANIQYFGAGTRLSVL.